The TCR beta chain under discussion was sequenced for a study of regulatory T cells in long-lasting Graves disease. Assembly of TCR beta libraries relied on iRepertoire HTBI primers together with Arm-PCR of CDR3 regions. MiXCR, run by TCRdb on the multiplex PCR reads, gives a single entry per CDR3 protein. The data show some 470,000 distinct CDR3 sequences, 20% to 25% seen once. Trimming shortened V by 1 base and J by 4 bases, and 8 bases separated the two germline ends. CDR1 and CDR2 from the germline V gene are DFQATT and SNEGSKA (reference sequence). The CDR3 runs 13 residues. As for time point: persistent/refractory GD, antithyroid drugs over 5 years with positive TRAb. After RNA was extracted from PBMCs, the TCR library was made from it.

V is TRBV20-1 and J is TRBJ1-5; no firm D call. The clonotype originates from a female donor with Graves disease. Sequenced here: peripheral blood mononuclear cells (PBMCs), sampled when the disease was refractory, from a patient treated with antithyroid drugs. CDR3 nucleotide sequence: TGCAGTGCTAGAGTGCAGCCGAATCAGCCCCAGCATTTT. Translating gives CSARVQPNQPQHF.